Listed below are T cell receptor beta chains from one sample, sequenced in a study of cytomegalovirus exposure and HLA in healthy donors. Generated by immunoSEQ multiplex PCR, the TCRdb table keeps only in-frame clones and is missing some. This sample has some 150,000 clones, with approximately 79% found just once. Sequencing used PBMCs. The receptors stem from a female donor in good health and CMV-seronegative. Each CDR3 is given with its conserved first and last residue. The D gene is left open where the match is weak. Not all rows give a size; the values are once, few, many and, for expanded clones, a class.

j_call	d_call	v_call	clone_size	cdr3_nt	cdr3_aa
TRBJ2-5	NA	TRBV5-5	NA	TGTGCCAGCAGCCGGACAGGGCGGCTAGCGGGAATTCAAGAGACCCAGTACTTC	CASSRTGRLAGIQETQYF
TRBJ2-1	NA	TRBV7-8	NA	TGTGCCAGCAACTCCCCGGGGTTTGGCAATGAGCAGTTCTTC	CASNSPGFGNEQFF
TRBJ1-2	NA	TRBV28	few	TGTGCCAGCAGGGTAGCGGGGAACTATGGCTACACCTTC	CASRVAGNYGYTF
TRBJ2-3	NA	TRBV7-6	NA	TGTGCCAGCAGCACCACAGGGGATACGCAGTATTTT	CASSTTGDTQYF
TRBJ2-2	TRBD2	TRBV25-1	once	TGTGCCAGCAGTTGGGGGACTAGCGGCACCGGGGAGCTGTTTTTT	CASSWGTSGTGELFF
TRBJ1-2	TRBD1	TRBV27	NA	TGTGCCAGCAGTCCGTGGACAGGAGCTAACTATGGCTACACCTTC	CASSPWTGANYGYTF
TRBJ1-1	NA	TRBV30	NA	TGTGCCTGGGGGGCCAGGTCTTTGAACACTGAAGCTTTCTTT	CAWGARSLNTEAFF
TRBJ2-1	TRBD2	TRBV19	NA	TGTGCCAGTAGTTCCCTAGCGGGCAGGCGTGAGCAGTTCTTC	CASSSLAGRREQFF
TRBJ1-1	TRBD1	TRBV5-1	NA	TGCGCCAGCAGCACAGGACAGGGCCTGAACACTGAAGCTTTCTTT	CASSTGQGLNTEAFF
TRBJ2-2	NA	TRBV7-3	NA	TGTGCCAGCAGCCCCGGACAGACTAACACCGGGGAGCTGTTTTTT	CASSPGQTNTGELFF
TRBJ1-2	TRBD1	TRBV5-1	NA	TGCGCCAGCAGCTTAGGGACAGGGAACTATGGCTACACCTTC	CASSLGTGNYGYTF
TRBJ2-5	NA	TRBV18	NA	TGTGCCAGCTCCCTGAACCCTACGTTTCAAGAGACCCAGTACTTC	CASSLNPTFQETQYF
TRBJ2-6	NA	TRBV19	NA	TGTGCCAGTAGCCGTGTCGGTTCTGGGGCCAACGTCCTGACTTTC	CASSRVGSGANVLTF
TRBJ2-2	TRBD1	TRBV11-2	NA	TGTGCCACCAGGGACAGGGGAAATACCGGGGAGCTGTTTTTT	CATRDRGNTGELFF
TRBJ2-5	NA	TRBV19	NA	TGTGCCAGTAGTATAGGTACCAGGGGGAGGGAGACCCAGTACTTC	CASSIGTRGRETQYF
TRBJ1-1	NA	TRBV7-2	NA	TGTGCCAGCAGCTCGGATCGGGCGGGGAACACTGAAGCTTTCTTT	CASSSDRAGNTEAFF
TRBJ2-7	NA	TRBV6-5	NA	TGTGCCAGCAGTAAGGGACTTGACTACGAGCAGTACTTC	CASSKGLDYEQYF
TRBJ2-1	NA	TRBV28	NA	TGTGCCAGCAGTTTCTCCCACAATGAGCAGTTCTTC	CASSFSHNEQFF
TRBJ2-5	TRBD1	TRBV7-8	NA	TGTGCCAGCAGCTTCGACAGGGGGCGGGAGACCCAGTACTTC	CASSFDRGRETQYF
TRBJ2-7	NA	TRBV28	once	TGTGCCAGCAGTCGGGACGAGCAGTACTTC	CASSRDEQYF
TRBJ1-2	TRBD1	TRBV18	NA	TGTGCCAGCTCGATGGGACAGAACTATGGCTACACCTTC	CASSMGQNYGYTF
TRBJ2-5	NA	TRBV5-1	NA	TGCGCCAGCAGAGCGGAAGAGACCCAGTACTTC	CASRAEETQYF
TRBJ2-2	TRBD2	TRBV7-3	NA	TGTGCCAGCAGCTTAGGGACTAGCGGTCTCGGCGGGGAGCTGTTTTTT	CASSLGTSGLGGELFF
TRBJ2-5	NA	TRBV21-1	NA	TGTGCCAGCAGCAAACAAAAAGAGACCCAGTACTTC	CASSKQKETQYF
TRBJ1-1	NA	TRBV29-1	few	TGCAGCGTCCGCGGGTCTTCGGGGACTGAAGCTTTCTTT	CSVRGSSGTEAFF
TRBJ2-7	NA	TRBV6-6	NA	TGTGCCAGCAGTCACGGGGTGTTAGGAACCTACGAGCAGTACTTC	CASSHGVLGTYEQYF
TRBJ1-5	NA	TRBV28	NA	TGTGCCAGCAACCATGAGGCTTCAGGGCAGCCCCAGCATTTT	CASNHEASGQPQHF
TRBJ2-1	NA	TRBV7-3	NA	TGTGCCAGCACCCACGGAGGAATCAATGAGCAGTTCTTC	CASTHGGINEQFF
TRBJ2-1	NA	TRBV5-4	NA	TGTGCCAGCAGCTTGGCGATAGCAGAATACAATGAGCAGTTCTTC	CASSLAIAEYNEQFF
TRBJ1-2	NA	TRBV2	NA	TGTGCCAGCAGCTGGACAGAACAGGGCTACACCTTC	CASSWTEQGYTF
TRBJ2-7	NA	TRBV5-1	NA	TGCGCCAGCAGCTTGGGAGGGCCCTACGAGCAGTACTTC	CASSLGGPYEQYF
TRBJ1-1	TRBD1	TRBV10-1	NA	TGCGCCAGCAGTGAGTCCAGGACAGGGGGGATTCGAGCTTTCTTT	CASSESRTGGIRAFF
TRBJ2-7	TRBD1	TRBV10-1	NA	TGCGCCAGCAGTGGACAGGGACCCTACGAGCAGTACTTC	CASSGQGPYEQYF
TRBJ2-1	NA	TRBV7-8	few	TGTGCCAGCAGCCGCTCCGGGAATGAGCAGTTCTTC	CASSRSGNEQFF
TRBJ1-5	NA	TRBV27	once	TGTGCCAGCAGTTTATCCCCGGGGTATCAGCCCCAGCATTTT	CASSLSPGYQPQHF
TRBJ2-1	NA	TRBV5-6	few	TGTGCCAGCAGCATCGGGGTGAGAGGAAATGAGCAGTTCTTC	CASSIGVRGNEQFF
TRBJ1-1	NA	TRBV10-3	NA	TGTGCCATCAGCCAAACAGGGTTGAACACTGAAGCTTTCTTT	CAISQTGLNTEAFF